This T cell receptor beta chain comes out of a study of lymphopenia after photon versus proton radiotherapy. Whole-study results and caveats: Relative stability marked proton patients; photon patients lost diversity and naive cells. Survival link was tested only in deceased patients; proton benefit remains a possibility.

The length of the CDR3 is 16 residues. V gave up 2 bases and J gave up 0 bases, with 11 bases separating them. Germline CDR1 reads KGHSH; CDR2 reads LQKENI. Note on this clone: The antigen is not known.

Profiling relied on immunoSEQ multiplex PCR, and the TCRdb table lists in-frame clones only, not all of them. The profile shows more than 20,000 clones, 85% of them singletons. The specimen comprised peripheral blood, sampled from a patient treated with photon-based radiotherapy. The chain has TRBV18 and TRBJ2-1, with D unclear. This sequence was found in a man between 60 and 70 years old with pancreatic cancer. The CDR3 nucleotides are TGTGCCAGCTCACCAAATGGCCTCAGCTCCTACAATGAGCAGTTCTTC. This encodes CASSPNGLSSYNEQFF.